This T cell receptor beta chain was identified during a study of breast tumors, draining lymph nodes, adjacent tissues. TCRdb re-called the multiplex PCR reads with MiXCR, one entry per CDR3 protein. The sample records 100,000 to 150,000 distinct CDR3 sequences, just under 20% being singletons. Breast cancer patients provided tissue from their axillary draining lymph nodes. The CDR3 totals 11 residues. This clonotype rates as medium-sized. Its antigen is not known. The germline gene is not matched at one end of the junction; a read error may be the cause. Study-level points and caveats: Compared with lymph nodes, tumors were less diverse; compared with nontumor tissue, more. The data were judged consistent with most tumor T cells coming from lymph node and expanding in tumor. Luminal-like breast cancer showed significantly higher tumor–nontumor repertoire similarity than basal-like. Data only fit, rather than demonstrated, lymph node origin of most tumor T cells.

This chain uses TRBV12-3 or TRBV12-4 with TRBJ2-7, with unresolved D. The TCR originated in a female donor with breast cancer. Some clones in this sample may be carry-over from other donors' samples. Source material: axillary lymph node tissue. In DNA form, the CDR3 reads TGTGCCAGCAGCTTAGGCTACGAGCAGTACTTC. Its protein is CASSLGYEQYF.